Listed below are T cell receptor beta chains from one sample, sequenced in a study of Ad26.COV2.S vaccination and SARS-CoV-2 variants. Generated by immunoSEQ multiplex PCR, the TCRdb table keeps only in-frame clones and is missing some. The sample has 380,000 or so clones, less than 90% seen once. The sequencing used peripheral blood, collected in a trial of Ad26.COV2.S vaccine versus placebo. The receptors shown here come from a person between 18 and 65 years old who received the Ad26.COV2.S COVID-19 vaccine or a placebo. The CDR3 runs from the conserved cysteine through the conserved F or W. D genes are given only for firm matches. Only some rows state a clone size, as once, few, many or a class for expanded clones.

CASSRSGGRAEAFF | TGTGCCAGCAGTCGTTCAGGGGGTCGGGCTGAAGCTTTCTTT | TRBJ1-1 | TRBV6-5 | NA | TRBD1
CASSQATSGSYNEQFF | TGTGCCAGCAGCCAGGCGACTAGCGGGAGTTACAATGAGCAGTTCTTC | TRBJ2-1 | TRBV4-2 | NA | TRBD2
CASSEGLGQIYGYTF | TGTGCCAGCAGTGAAGGGTTGGGACAAATCTATGGCTACACCTTC | TRBJ1-2 | TRBV6-1 | few | NA
CASSTPVAGATYNEQFF | TGTGCCAGCAGCACCCCTGTAGCGGGAGCTACCTACAATGAGCAGTTCTTC | TRBJ2-1 | TRBV7-3 | NA | TRBD2
CATSRPTGSSYNSPLHF | TGTGCCACCAGCAGACCGACGGGAAGCTCCTATAATTCACCCCTCCACTTT | TRBJ1-6 | TRBV15 | NA | NA
CAGRRTGANVLTF | TGTGCCGGCCGTCGAACAGGGGCCAACGTCCTGACTTTC | TRBJ2-6 | TRBV7-3 | NA | NA
CASSFEGSNQPQHF | TGTGCCAGCAGTTTTGAAGGGAGCAATCAGCCCCAGCATTTT | TRBJ1-5 | TRBV27 | NA | NA
CAISVGNGSPDTQYF | TGTGCCATCAGCGTTGGGAACGGGAGTCCAGATACGCAGTATTTT | TRBJ2-3 | TRBV9 | NA | NA
CASMSRSGNEQFF | TGTGCCAGCATGAGCAGGTCAGGGAATGAGCAGTTCTTC | TRBJ2-1 | TRBV6-5 | NA | NA
CASSYRGQGAYNEQFF | TGTGCCAGCAGCTACCGGGGACAGGGAGCCTACAATGAGCAGTTCTTC | TRBJ2-1 | TRBV7-8 | NA | TRBD1
CASRRTGTDTQYF | TGTGCCAGCAGAAGGACAGGCACAGATACGCAGTATTTT | TRBJ2-3 | TRBV27 | once | NA
CASSGRDRVNTEAFF | TGTGCCAGCAGCGGGCGGGACAGGGTGAACACTGAAGCTTTCTTT | TRBJ1-1 | TRBV7-9 | few | TRBD1
CAGVEQTGYGYTF | TGTGCCGGCGTAGAACAGACGGGCTATGGCTACACCTTC | TRBJ1-2 | TRBV6-6 | NA | NA
CSVGTSGGNEQFF | TGCAGCGTGGGGACTAGCGGGGGGAATGAGCAGTTCTTC | TRBJ2-1 | TRBV29-1 | NA | TRBD2
CASSSDRAAYEQYF | TGTGCCAGCAGCTCGGACAGGGCAGCCTACGAGCAGTACTTC | TRBJ2-7 | TRBV7-3 | NA | TRBD1
CASSPDRGGYEQYF | TGCGCCAGCAGCCCTGATAGGGGTGGATACGAGCAGTACTTC | TRBJ2-7 | TRBV5-1 | NA | NA
CATSRGTGGSYGYTF | TGTGCCACCAGCAGAGGGACAGGGGGTTCCTATGGCTACACCTTC | TRBJ1-2 | TRBV15 | few | TRBD1
CATTRTGNYNSPLHF | TGTGCCACCACACGGACAGGGAACTATAATTCACCCCTCCACTTT | TRBJ1-6 | TRBV27 | NA | TRBD1
CASSPSGRYEQYF | TGTGCCAGCAGCCCTAGCGGGCGCTACGAGCAGTACTTC | TRBJ2-7 | TRBV7-2 | NA | TRBD2
CASSPITNSGANVLTF | TGTGCCAGCAGTCCTATTACGAACTCTGGGGCCAACGTCCTGACTTTC | TRBJ2-6 | TRBV28 | NA | NA
CAWGQGRRAQHF | TGTGCCTGGGGACAGGGCCGTAGGGCCCAGCATTTT | TRBJ1-5 | TRBV30 | many | TRBD1
CASSLGGGGPNQPQHF | TGCGCCAGCAGCTTGGGAGGGGGAGGGCCCAATCAGCCCCAGCATTTT | TRBJ1-5 | TRBV5-1 | NA | NA
CASSLSGYNQPQHF | TGTGCCAGCAGCTTATCTGGGTACAATCAGCCCCAGCATTTT | TRBJ1-5 | TRBV11-2 | NA | NA
CASSGGLAVAEQYF | TGTGCCAGCAGCGGGGGACTAGCGGTCGCTGAGCAGTACTTC | TRBJ2-7 | TRBV9 | NA | TRBD2
CASSLEAGVVPDTQYF | TGTGCCAGCAGCTTAGAAGCGGGAGTCGTACCAGATACGCAGTATTTT | TRBJ2-3 | TRBV7-2 | NA | TRBD2
CASSIGGRTPTYEQYF | TGTGCCAGTAGTATAGGGGGGAGGACACCCACCTACGAGCAGTACTTC | TRBJ2-7 | TRBV19 | NA | NA
CASSEAGTGNYGYTF | TGTGCCAGCAGTGAAGCCGGGACAGGGAACTATGGCTACACCTTC | TRBJ1-2 | TRBV25-1 | NA | TRBD1
CASSENGGGYGYTF | TGTGCCAGTAGTGAGAATGGGGGTGGATATGGCTACACCTTC | TRBJ1-2 | TRBV19 | NA | NA
CASSDAGPAGGYTF | TGTGCCAGCAGTGATGCGGGACCAGCTGGCGGCTACACCTTC | TRBJ1-2 | TRBV6-1 | NA | NA
CASSSSGDTAGYTF | TGTGCCAGCTCCTCAAGCGGGGATACGGCCGGCTACACCTTC | TRBJ1-2 | TRBV18 | once | NA
CASRDVSNQPQHF | TGTGCCAGCAGAGACGTTAGCAATCAGCCCCAGCATTTT | TRBJ1-5 | TRBV28 | NA | NA
CASSSTSGSPETQYF | TGTGCCAGCAGCTCAACTAGCGGGAGCCCAGAGACCCAGTACTTC | TRBJ2-5 | TRBV7-9 | NA | TRBD2
CASSSPRQLGTEAFF | TGTGCCAGCAGCTCTCCCCGGCAGCTGGGCACTGAAGCTTTCTTT | TRBJ1-1 | TRBV11-2 | NA | NA
CASSPQSWVMNTEAFF | TGTGCCAGCAGTCCCCAATCCTGGGTAATGAACACTGAAGCTTTCTTT | TRBJ1-1 | TRBV28 | NA | NA
CASSGGSGNSYNEQFF | TGTGCCAGCAGTGGGGGGAGCGGGAACTCCTACAATGAGCAGTTCTTC | TRBJ2-1 | TRBV6-4 | NA | TRBD2
CASSTPRGSTDTQYF | TGTGCCAGCAGCACCCCGAGGGGAAGCACAGATACGCAGTATTTT | TRBJ2-3 | TRBV5-4 | NA | NA
CASSLEAARYNNEQFF | TGCGCCAGCAGCTTGGAAGCGGCCAGGTATAACAATGAGCAGTTCTTC | TRBJ2-1 | TRBV5-1 | once | NA
CASSPSGRSPNQPQHF | TGTGCCAGCTCACCTTCAGGAAGGTCTCCCAATCAGCCCCAGCATTTT | TRBJ1-5 | TRBV18 | once | NA
CASQVRDWNTEAFF | TGTGCCAGCCAAGTCAGGGACTGGAACACTGAAGCTTTCTTT | TRBJ1-1 | TRBV19 | NA | NA
CASSYSFEAQPQHF | TGTGCCAGCAGTTACTCCTTCGAGGCTCAGCCCCAGCATTTT | TRBJ1-5 | TRBV6-2/TRBV6-3 | few | NA
CASSVPGQGYNEQFF | TGTGCCAGCAGTGTCCCGGGACAGGGGTATAATGAGCAGTTCTTC | TRBJ2-1 | TRBV28 | NA | TRBD1
CASSLVGGEREGEDTQYF | TGTGCCAGCAGCTTAGTAGGGGGGGAGCGGGAGGGTGAAGATACGCAGTATTTT | TRBJ2-3 | TRBV11-2 | NA | TRBD2
CASSRFPGLAGGTDTQYF | TGCGCCAGCAGCCGATTCCCGGGACTAGCGGGGGGGACGGATACGCAGTATTTT | TRBJ2-3 | TRBV4-1 | NA | TRBD2
CASSIVGLGRWTDGYTF | TGTGCCAGTAGTATAGTAGGGTTGGGTAGGTGGACGGATGGCTACACCTTC | TRBJ1-2 | TRBV19 | NA | NA
CASSLDRGGDGYTF | TGTGCCAGCAGTTTGGACAGGGGTGGGGATGGCTACACCTTC | TRBJ1-2 | TRBV6-5 | NA | TRBD1
CASSLPLTVGAGELFF | TGCGCCAGCAGCTTACCCCTGACAGTGGGTGCCGGGGAGCTGTTTTTT | TRBJ2-2 | TRBV5-1 | once | NA
CATSSYTGYSYNEQFF | TGTGCCACCAGCAGTTACACAGGGTACTCCTACAATGAGCAGTTCTTC | TRBJ2-1 | TRBV15 | NA | NA
CASSFGANYGYTF | TGTGCCAGCAGTTTCGGGGCAAACTATGGCTACACCTTC | TRBJ1-2 | TRBV28 | NA | NA
CASSPRQGSNTEAFF | TGTGCCAGCAGCCCCAGACAGGGCTCGAACACTGAAGCTTTCTTT | TRBJ1-1 | TRBV7-3 | NA | TRBD1
CAISITQGASPLHF | TGTGCCATCAGTATTACCCAGGGTGCTTCACCCCTCCACTTT | TRBJ1-6 | TRBV10-3 | NA | NA
CASSLAQGDYIEAFF | TGTGCCAGCAGCTTAGCGCAGGGGGATTACATTGAAGCTTTCTTT | TRBJ1-1 | TRBV7-9 | few | TRBD1
CAISESMGFGYTF | TGTGCCATCAGTGAGTCGATGGGGTTCGGCTACACCTTC | TRBJ1-2 | TRBV10-3 | NA | NA